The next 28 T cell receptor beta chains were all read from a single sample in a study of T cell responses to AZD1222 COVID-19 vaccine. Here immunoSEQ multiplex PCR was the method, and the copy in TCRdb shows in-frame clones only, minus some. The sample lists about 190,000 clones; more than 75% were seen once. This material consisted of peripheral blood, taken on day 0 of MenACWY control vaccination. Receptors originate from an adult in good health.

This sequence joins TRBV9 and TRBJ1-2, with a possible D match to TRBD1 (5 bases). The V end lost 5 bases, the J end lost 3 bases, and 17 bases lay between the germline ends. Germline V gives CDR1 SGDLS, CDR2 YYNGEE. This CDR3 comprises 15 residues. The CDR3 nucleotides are TGTGCCAGCAGGCGGGGGGACCGGCCAGACTATGGCTACACCTTC. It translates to CASRRGDRPDYGYTF.

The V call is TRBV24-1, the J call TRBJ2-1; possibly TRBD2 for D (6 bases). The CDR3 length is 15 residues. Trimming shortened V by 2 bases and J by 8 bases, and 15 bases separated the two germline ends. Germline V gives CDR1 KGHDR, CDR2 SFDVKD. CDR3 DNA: TGTGCCACCAGTGATTCCCGGGAACGGGGGTATGAGCAGTTCTTC. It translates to CATSDSRERGYEQFF.

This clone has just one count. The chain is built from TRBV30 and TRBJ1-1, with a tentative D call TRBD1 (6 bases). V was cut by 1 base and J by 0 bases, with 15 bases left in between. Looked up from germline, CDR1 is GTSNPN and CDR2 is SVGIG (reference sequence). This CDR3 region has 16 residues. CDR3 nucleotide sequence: TGTGCCTGGAGTGGGGGGGCCGGGGCCATGAACACTGAAGCTTTCTTT. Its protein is CAWSGGAGAMNTEAFF. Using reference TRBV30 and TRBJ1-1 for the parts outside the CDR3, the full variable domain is SQTIHQWPATLVQPVGSPLSLECTVEGTSNPNLYWYRQAAGRGLQLLFYSVGIGQISSEVPQNLSASRPQDRQFILSSKKLLLSDSGFYLCAWSGGAGAMNTEAFFGQGTRLTVV.

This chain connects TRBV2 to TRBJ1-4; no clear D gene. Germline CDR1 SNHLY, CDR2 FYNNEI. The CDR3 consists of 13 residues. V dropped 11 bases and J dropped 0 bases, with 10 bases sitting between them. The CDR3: CAQGPATNEKLFF. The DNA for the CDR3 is TGTGCCCAAGGCCCGGCAACTAATGAAAAACTGTTTTTT.

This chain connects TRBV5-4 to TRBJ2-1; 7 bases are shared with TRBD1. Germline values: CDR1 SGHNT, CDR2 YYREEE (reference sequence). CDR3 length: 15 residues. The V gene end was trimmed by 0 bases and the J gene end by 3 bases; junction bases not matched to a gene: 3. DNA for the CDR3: TGTGCCAGCAGCTTGGGACAGGGAATCTACAATGAGCAGTTCTTC. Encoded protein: CASSLGQGIYNEQFF. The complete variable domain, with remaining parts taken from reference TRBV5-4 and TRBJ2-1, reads ETGVTQSPTHLIKTRGQQVTLRCSSQSGHNTVSWYQQALGQGPQFIFQYYREEENGRGNFPPRFSGLQFPNYSSELNVNALELDDSALYLCASSLGQGIYNEQFFGPGTRLTVL.

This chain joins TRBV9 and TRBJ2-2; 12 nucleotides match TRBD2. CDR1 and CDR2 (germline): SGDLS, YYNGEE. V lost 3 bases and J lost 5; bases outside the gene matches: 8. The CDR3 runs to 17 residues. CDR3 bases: TGTGCCAGCAGCGCCCCCAGACTAGCGGGAGAGACCGGGGAGCTGTTTTTT. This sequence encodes CASSAPRLAGETGELFF.

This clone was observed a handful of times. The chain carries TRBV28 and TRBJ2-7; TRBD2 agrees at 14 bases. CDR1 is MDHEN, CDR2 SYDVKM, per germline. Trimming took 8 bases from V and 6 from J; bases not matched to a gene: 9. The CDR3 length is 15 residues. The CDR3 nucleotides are TGTGCCAGCGGGACTAGCGGGAGTATTACTAGCGAGCAGTACTTC. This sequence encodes CASGTSGSITSEQYF.

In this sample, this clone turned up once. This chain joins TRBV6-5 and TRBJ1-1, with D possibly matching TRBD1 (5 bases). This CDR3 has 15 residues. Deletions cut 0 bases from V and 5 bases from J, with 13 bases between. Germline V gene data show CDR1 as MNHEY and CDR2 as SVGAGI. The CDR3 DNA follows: TGTGCCAGCAGTTACTCAGACGGCGGGGGAACTGAAGCTTTCTTT. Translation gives CASSYSDGGGTEAFF.

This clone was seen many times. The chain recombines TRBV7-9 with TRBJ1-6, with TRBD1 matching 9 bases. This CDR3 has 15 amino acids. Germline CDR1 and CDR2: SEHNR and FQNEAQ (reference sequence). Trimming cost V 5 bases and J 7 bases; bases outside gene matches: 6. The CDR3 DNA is TGTGCCAGCAGCACTGAGACAGGGGGGAATTCACCCCTCCACTTT. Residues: CASSTETGGNSPLHF.

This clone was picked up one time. CDR3: CASSPMRGQDTEAFF. The CDR3 DNA follows: TGTGCCAGCTCACCAATGAGGGGGCAGGACACTGAAGCTTTCTTT. The chain recombines TRBV18 with TRBJ1-1; 7 nucleotides agree with TRBD1. The CDR3 is 15 amino acids. J gave up 3 bases and V 2 bases, and 6 bases lay outside the gene matches. Per germline, CDR1 KGHSH and CDR2 LQKENI.

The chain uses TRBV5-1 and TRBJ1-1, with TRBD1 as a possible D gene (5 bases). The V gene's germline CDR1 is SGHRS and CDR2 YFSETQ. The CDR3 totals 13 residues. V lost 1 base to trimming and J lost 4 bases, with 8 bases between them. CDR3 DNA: TGCGCCAGCAGCTTGTGGGGGGGCACTGAAGCTTTCTTT. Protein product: CASSLWGGTEAFF.

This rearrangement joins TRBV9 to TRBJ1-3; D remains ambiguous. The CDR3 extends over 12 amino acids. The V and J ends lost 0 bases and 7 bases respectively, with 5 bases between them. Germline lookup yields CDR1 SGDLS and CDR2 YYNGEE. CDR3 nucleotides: TGTGCCAGCAGCGTAGGCGAGAACACCATATATTTT. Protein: CASSVGENTIYF.

The CDR3 DNA follows: TGTGCCAGCAGCTTAGGAGGGGGTGGGCCCCAGCATTTT. Its translation is CASSLGGGGPQHF. The V call is TRBV13, the J call TRBJ1-5; TRBD1 might be the D (6 bases). The CDR3 totals 13 residues. CDR1 and CDR2 from the germline V gene are PRHDT and FYEKMQ (reference sequence). The ends were cut back, 0 bases at V and 9 bases at J, with 9 bases in the middle.

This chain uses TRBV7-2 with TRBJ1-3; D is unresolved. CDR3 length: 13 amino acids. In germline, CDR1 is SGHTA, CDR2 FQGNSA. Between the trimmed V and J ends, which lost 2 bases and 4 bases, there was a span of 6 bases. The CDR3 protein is CASSLIQGNTIYF. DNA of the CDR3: TGTGCCAGCAGCTTAATTCAGGGAAACACCATATATTTT.

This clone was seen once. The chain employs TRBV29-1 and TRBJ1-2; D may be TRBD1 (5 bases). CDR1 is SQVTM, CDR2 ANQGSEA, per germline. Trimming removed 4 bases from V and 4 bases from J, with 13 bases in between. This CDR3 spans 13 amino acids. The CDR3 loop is CSVVGGTPYGYTF. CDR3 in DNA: TGCAGCGTTGTTGGGGGAACCCCCTATGGCTACACCTTC.

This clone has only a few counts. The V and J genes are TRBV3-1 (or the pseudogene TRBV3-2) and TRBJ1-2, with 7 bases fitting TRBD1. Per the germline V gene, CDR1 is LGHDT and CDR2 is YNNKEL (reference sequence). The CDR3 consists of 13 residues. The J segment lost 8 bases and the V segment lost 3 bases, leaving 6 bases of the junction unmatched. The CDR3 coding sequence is TGTGCCAGCAGCCAGGGGCAGGGACAGGGCTACACCTTC. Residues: CASSQGQGQGYTF.

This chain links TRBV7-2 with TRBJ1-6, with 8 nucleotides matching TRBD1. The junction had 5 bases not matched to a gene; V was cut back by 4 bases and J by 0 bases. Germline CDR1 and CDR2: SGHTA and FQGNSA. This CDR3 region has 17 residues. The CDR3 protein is CASSSGQGSSYNSPLHF. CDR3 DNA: TGTGCCAGCAGCTCTGGACAGGGAAGCTCCTATAATTCACCCCTCCACTTT.

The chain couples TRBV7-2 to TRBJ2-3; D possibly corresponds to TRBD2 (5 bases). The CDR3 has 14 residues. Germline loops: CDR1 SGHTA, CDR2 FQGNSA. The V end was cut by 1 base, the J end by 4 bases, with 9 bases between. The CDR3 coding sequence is TGTGCCAGCAGCTTAGGAGCGGCCGCAGATACGCAGTATTTT. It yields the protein CASSLGAAADTQYF.

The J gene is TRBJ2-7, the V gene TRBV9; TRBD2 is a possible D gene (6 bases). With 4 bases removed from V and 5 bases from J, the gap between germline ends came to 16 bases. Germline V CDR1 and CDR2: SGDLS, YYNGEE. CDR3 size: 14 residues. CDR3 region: CASSPVVSGDEQYF. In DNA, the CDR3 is TGTGCCAGCAGCCCGGTGGTTTCGGGGGACGAGCAGTACTTC.

CDR3 in DNA: TGTGCCAGCAGTGAGTTCGGGACAGCTAATCAGCCCCAGCATTTT. Its protein product is CASSEFGTANQPQHF. The V and J genes are TRBV6-1 and TRBJ1-5; 7 bases agree with TRBD1. Germline-derived CDR1 and CDR2 are MNHNS and SASEGT. There are 15 residues in the CDR3. V lost 3 bases to trimming and J lost 4 bases; unmatched junction nucleotides: 6.

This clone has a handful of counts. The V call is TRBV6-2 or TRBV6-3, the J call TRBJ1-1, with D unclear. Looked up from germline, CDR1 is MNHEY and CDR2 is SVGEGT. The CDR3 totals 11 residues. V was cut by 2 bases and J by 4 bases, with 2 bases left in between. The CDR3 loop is CASSYGTEAFF. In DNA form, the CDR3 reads TGTGCCAGCAGTTACGGCACTGAAGCTTTCTTT.

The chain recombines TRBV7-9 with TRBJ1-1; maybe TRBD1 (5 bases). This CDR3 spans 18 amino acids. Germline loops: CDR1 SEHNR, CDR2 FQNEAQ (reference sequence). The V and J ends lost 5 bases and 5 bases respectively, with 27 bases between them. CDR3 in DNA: TGTGCCAGCAGCCCTAGGGATTCTGCGATTGGGGGAGGAACTGAAGCTTTCTTT. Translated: CASSPRDSAIGGGTEAFF.

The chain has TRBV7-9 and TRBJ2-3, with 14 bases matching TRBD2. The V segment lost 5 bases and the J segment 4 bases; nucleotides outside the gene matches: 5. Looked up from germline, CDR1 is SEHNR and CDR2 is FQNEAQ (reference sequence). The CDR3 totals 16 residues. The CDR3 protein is CASSKGTSGSPDTQYF. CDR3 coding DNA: TGTGCCAGCAGCAAAGGGACTAGCGGGAGTCCAGATACGCAGTATTTT.

DNA for the CDR3: TGCGCCAGCAGCTTTATCCCTTCGAGCTCCTACAATGAGCAGTTCTTC. Encoded protein: CASSFIPSSSYNEQFF. V is TRBV5-1 and J is TRBJ2-1; no clear D. This CDR3 is 16 amino acids long. The germline V gene has CDR1 SGHRS and CDR2 YFSETQ. Trimming took 2 bases from V and 0 from J, leaving 12 bases between them.

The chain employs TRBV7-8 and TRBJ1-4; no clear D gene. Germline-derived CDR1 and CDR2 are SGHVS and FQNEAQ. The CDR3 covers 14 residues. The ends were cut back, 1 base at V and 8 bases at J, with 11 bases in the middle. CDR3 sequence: CASSLVGLGEKLFF. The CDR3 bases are TGTGCCAGCAGCTTAGTAGGGCTCGGAGAAAAACTGTTTTTT.

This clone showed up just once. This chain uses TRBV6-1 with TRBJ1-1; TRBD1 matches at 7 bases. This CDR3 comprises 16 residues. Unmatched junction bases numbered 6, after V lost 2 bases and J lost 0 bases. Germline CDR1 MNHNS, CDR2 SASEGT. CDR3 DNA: TGTGCCAGCAGTGAATTGGGACAGCTTATGAACACTGAAGCTTTCTTT. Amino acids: CASSELGQLMNTEAFF.

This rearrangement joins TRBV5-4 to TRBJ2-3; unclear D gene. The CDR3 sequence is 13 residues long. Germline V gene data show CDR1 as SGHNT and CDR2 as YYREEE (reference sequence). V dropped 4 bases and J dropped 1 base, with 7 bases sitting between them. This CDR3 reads CASSPKGTDTQYF. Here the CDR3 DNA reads TGTGCCAGCAGCCCCAAAGGCACAGATACGCAGTATTTT.

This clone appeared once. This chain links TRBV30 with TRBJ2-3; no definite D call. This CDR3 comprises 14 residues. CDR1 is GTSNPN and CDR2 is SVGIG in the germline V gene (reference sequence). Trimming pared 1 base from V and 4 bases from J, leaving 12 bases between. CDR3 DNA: TGTGCCTGGAGTGCTGGGCACGGCGCAGATACGCAGTATTTT. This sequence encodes CAWSAGHGADTQYF.